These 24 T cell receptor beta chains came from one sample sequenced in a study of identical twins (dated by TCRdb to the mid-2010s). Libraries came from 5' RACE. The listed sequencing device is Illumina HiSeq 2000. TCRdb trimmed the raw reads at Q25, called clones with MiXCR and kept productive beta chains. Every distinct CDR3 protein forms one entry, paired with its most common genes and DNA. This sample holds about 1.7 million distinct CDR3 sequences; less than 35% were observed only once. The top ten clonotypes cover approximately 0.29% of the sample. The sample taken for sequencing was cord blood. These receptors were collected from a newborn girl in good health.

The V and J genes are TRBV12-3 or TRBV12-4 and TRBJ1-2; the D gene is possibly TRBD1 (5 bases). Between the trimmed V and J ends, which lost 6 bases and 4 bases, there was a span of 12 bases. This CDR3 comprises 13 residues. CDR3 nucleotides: TGTGCCAGCAGCCGACAGCCTGGCTATGGCTACACCTTC. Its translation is CASSRQPGYGYTF.

The CDR3 sequence is CASSQTGGHGNQPQHF. CDR3 sequence (DNA): TGCGCCAGCAGCCAGACGGGGGGCCATGGCAATCAGCCCCAGCATTTT. This sequence joins TRBV4-1 and TRBJ1-5; possible D gene TRBD1, 6 bases. With 3 bases removed from V and 2 bases from J, the gap between germline ends came to 14 bases. Germline CDR1 is MGHRA and CDR2 is YSYEKL. CDR3 length: 16 residues.

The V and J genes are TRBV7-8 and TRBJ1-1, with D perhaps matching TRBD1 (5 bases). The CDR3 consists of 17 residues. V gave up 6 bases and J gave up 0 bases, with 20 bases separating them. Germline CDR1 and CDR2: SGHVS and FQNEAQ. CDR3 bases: TGTGCCAGCAGGCGGGTAGGGGCCACCCTCTTGAACACTGAAGCTTTCTTT. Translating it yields CASRRVGATLLNTEAFF.

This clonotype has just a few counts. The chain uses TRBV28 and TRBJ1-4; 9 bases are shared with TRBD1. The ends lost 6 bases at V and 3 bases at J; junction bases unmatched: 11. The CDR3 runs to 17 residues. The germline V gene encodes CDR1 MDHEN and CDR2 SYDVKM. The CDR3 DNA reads TGTGCCAGCAGAGTTGGGTGGGGACAGGGAGCTAATGAAAAACTGTTTTTT. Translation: CASRVGWGQGANEKLFF.

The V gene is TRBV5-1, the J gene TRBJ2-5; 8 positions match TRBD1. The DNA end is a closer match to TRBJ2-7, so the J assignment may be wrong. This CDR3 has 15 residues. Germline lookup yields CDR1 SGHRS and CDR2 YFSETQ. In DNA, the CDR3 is TGCGCCAGCAGCTTGTGGACAGGGAACAACTACGAGCAGTACTTC. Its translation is CASSLWTGNNYEQYF.

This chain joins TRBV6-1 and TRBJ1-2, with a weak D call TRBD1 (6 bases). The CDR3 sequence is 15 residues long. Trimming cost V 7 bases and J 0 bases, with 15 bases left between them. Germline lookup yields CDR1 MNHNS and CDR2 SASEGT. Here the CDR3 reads CASTGTLAPNYGYTF. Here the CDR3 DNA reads TGTGCCAGCACTGGGACACTGGCCCCTAACTATGGCTACACCTTC.

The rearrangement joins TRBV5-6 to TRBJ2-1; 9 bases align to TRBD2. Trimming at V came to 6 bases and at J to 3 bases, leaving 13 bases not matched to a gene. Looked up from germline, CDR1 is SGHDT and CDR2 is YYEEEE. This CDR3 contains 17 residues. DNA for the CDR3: TGTGCCAGCACACGCTCAGGGAAACTAGCGGGCTACAATGAGCAGTTCTTC. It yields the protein CASTRSGKLAGYNEQFF.

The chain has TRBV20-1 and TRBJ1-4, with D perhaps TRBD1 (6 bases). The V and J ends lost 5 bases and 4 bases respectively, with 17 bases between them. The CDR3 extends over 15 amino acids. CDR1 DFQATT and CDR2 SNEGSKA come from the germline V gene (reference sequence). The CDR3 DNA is TGCAGTGCTCGGAAAACAGGGAGGCTTAATGAAAAACTGTTTTTT. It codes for CSARKTGRLNEKLFF.

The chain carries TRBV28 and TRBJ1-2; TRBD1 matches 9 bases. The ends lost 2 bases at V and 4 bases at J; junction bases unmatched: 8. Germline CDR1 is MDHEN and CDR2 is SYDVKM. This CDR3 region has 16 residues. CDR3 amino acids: CASSLGPGQGLYGYTF. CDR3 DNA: TGTGCCAGCAGTTTAGGGCCGGGACAGGGCCTCTATGGCTACACCTTC.

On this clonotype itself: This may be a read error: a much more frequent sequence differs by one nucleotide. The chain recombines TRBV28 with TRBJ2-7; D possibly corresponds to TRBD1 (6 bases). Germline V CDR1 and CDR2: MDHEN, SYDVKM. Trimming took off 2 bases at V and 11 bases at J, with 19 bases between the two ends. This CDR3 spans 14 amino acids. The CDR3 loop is CASSLRLTGEGKYF. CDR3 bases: TGTGCCAGCAGTTTACGGTTGACAGGAGAGGGGAAGTACTTC.

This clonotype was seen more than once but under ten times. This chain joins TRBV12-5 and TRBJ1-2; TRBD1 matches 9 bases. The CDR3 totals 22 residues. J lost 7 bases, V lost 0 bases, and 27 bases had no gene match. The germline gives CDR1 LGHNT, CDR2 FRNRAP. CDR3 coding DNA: TGTGCTAGTGGTTTGGTGTTGACCCGACTATCGGACAGGGGAGCGGTGCCTGGTGGCTACACCTTC. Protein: CASGLVLTRLSDRGAVPGGYTF.

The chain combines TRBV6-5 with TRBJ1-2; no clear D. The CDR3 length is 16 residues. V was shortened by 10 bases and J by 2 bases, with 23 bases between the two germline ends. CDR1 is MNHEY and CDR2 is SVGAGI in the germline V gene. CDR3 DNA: TGTGCCACGTCGACCGGAATCCGGGTACGGAACTATGGCTACACCTTC. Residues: CATSTGIRVRNYGYTF.

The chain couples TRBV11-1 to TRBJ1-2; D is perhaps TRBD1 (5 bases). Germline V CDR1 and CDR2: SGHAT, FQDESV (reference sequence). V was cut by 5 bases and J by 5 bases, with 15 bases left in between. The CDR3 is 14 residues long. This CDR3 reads CASSPAEGLYGYTF. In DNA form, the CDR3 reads TGTGCCAGCAGCCCCGCGGAGGGGCTTTATGGCTACACCTTC.

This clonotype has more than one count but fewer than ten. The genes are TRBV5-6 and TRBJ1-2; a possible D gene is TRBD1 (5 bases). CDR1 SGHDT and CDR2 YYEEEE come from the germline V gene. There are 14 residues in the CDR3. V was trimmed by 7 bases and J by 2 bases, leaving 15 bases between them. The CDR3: CASLPTAGNYGYTF. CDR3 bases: TGTGCCAGCCTTCCAACTGCAGGGAACTATGGCTACACCTTC.

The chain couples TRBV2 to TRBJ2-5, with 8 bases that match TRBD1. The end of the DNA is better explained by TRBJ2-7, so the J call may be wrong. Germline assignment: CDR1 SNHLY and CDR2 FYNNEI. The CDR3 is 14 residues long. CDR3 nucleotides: TGTGCCAGCAGTGACCGACAGGGGTCCCACGAGCAGTACTTC. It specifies CASSDRQGSHEQYF.

The CDR3 DNA is TGCGCCAGCAGCCCCTGGACAGGGAACGAGCAGTACTTC. It yields the protein CASSPWTGNEQYF. The V call is TRBV5-1, the J call TRBJ2-7, with 8 bases lining up with TRBD1. V lost 4 bases, J lost 5 bases, and 5 bases stayed unmatched. CDR1 and CDR2 from the germline V gene are SGHRS and YFSETQ. CDR3 size: 13 residues.

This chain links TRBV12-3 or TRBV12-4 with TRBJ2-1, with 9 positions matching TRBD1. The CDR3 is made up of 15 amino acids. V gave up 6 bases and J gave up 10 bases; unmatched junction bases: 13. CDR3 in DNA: TGTGCCAGCAGCTCCTCCCGGGACAGGGTGGGGGAGCAGTTCTTC. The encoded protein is CASSSSRDRVGEQFF.

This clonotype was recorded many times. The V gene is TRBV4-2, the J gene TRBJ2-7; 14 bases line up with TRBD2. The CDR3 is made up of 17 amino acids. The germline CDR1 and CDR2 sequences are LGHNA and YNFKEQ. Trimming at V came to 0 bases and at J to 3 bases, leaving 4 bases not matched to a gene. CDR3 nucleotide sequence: TGTGCCAGCAGCCAAGATTCGGGACTAGCGGGAGTCTACGAGCAGTACTTC. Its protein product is CASSQDSGLAGVYEQYF.

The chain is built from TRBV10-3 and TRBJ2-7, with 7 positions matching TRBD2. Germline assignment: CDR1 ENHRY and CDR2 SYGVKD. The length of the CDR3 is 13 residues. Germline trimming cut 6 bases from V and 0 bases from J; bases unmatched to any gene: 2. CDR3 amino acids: CAIRSGTSYEQYF. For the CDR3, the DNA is TGTGCCATCAGAAGCGGGACCTCCTACGAGCAGTACTTC.

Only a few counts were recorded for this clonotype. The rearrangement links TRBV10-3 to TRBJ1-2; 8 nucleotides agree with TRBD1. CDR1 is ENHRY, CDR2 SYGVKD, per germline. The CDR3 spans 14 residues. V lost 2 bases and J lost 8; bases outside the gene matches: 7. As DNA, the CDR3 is TGTGCCATCAGTGAGGCCGGACAGGGTATGGGCTACACCTTC. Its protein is CAISEAGQGMGYTF.

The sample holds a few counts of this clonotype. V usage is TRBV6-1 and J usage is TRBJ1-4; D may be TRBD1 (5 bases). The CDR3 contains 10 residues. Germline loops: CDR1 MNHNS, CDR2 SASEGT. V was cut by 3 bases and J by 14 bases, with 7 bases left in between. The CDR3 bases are TGTGCCAGCAGTGAGGGGGTTCTGTTTTTT. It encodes CASSEGVLFF.

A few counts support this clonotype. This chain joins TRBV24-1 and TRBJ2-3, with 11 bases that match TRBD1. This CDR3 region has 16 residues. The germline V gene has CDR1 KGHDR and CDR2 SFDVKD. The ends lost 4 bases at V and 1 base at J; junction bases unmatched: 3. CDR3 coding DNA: TGTGCCACCAGTGAAATGGACAGGGGGCGCACAGATACGCAGTATTTT. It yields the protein CATSEMDRGRTDTQYF.

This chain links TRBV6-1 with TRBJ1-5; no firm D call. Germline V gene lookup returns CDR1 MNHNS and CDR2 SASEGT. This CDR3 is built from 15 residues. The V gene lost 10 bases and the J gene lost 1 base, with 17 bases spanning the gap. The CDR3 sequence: CATYRGRLSNQPQHF. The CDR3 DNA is TGTGCCACCTACCGAGGGAGGTTGAGCAATCAGCCCCAGCATTTT.

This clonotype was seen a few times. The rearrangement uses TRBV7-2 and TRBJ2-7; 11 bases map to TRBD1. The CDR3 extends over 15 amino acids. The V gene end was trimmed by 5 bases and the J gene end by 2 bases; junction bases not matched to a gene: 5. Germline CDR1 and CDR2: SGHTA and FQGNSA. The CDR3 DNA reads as TGTGCCAGCAGCCCCGGACAGGGGGCACCCTACGAGCAGTACTTC. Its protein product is CASSPGQGAPYEQYF.